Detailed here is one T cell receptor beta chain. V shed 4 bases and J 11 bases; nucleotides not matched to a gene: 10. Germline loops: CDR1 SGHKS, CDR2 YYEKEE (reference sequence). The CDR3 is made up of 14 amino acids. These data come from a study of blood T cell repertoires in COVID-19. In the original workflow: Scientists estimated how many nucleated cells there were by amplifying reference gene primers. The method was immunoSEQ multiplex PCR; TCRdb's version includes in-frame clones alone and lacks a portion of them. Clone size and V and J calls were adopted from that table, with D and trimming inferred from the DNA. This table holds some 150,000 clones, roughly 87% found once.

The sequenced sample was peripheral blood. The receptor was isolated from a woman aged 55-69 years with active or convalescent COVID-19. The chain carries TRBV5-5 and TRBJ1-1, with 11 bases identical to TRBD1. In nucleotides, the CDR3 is TGTGCCAGCAGCATCGGACAGGGGGCGAAGTTGGCTTTCTTT. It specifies CASSIGQGAKLAFF.